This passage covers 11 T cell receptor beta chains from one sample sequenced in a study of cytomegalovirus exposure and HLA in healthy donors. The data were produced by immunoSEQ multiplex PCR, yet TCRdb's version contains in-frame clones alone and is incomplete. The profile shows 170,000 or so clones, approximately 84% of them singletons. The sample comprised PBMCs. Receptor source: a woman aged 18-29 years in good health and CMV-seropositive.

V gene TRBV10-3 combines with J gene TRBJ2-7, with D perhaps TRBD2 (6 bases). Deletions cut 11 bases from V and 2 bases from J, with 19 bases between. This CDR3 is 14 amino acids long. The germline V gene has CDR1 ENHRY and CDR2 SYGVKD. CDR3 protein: CASLTGSGAYEQYF. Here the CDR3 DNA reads TGTGCCTCCCTAACCGGGAGTGGGGCCTACGAGCAGTACTTC.

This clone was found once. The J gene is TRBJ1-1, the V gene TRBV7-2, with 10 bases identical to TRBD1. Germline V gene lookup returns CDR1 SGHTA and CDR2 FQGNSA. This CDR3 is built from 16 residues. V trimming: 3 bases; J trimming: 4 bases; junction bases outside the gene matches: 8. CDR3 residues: CASSFLTGQGGTEAFF. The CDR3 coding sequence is TGTGCCAGCAGCTTTCTAACCGGACAGGGGGGCACTGAAGCTTTCTTT.

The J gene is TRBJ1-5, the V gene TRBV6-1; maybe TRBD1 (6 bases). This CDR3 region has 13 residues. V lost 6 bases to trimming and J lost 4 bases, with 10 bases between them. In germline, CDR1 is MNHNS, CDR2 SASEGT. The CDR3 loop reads CASSTGINQPQHF. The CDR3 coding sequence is TGTGCCAGCAGCACAGGGATAAATCAGCCCCAGCATTTT.

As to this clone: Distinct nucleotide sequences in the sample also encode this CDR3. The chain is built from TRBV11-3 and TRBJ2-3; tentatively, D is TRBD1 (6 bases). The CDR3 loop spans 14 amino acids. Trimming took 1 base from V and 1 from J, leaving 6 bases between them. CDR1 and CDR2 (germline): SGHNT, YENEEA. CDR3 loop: CASSLAGGTDTQYF. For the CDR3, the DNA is TGTGCCAGCAGCTTAGCAGGGGGCACAGATACGCAGTATTTT.

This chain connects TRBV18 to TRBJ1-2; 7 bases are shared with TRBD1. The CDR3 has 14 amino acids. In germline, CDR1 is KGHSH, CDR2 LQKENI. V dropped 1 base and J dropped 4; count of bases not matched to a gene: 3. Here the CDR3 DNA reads TGTGCCAGCTCACCACAACAGGGGACCTATGGCTACACCTTC. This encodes CASSPQQGTYGYTF.

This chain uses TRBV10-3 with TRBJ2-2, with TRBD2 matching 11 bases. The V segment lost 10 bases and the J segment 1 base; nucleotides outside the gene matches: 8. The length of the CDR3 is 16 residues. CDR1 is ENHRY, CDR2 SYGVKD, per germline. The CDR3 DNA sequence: TGTGCCACCCCTCGACTAGCGGGGCAGAACACCGGGGAGCTGTTTTTT. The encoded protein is CATPRLAGQNTGELFF.

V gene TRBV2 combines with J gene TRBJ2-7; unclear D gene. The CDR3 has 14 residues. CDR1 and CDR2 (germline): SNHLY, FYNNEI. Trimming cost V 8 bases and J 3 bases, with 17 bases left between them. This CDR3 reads CASLARARIYEQYF. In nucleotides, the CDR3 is TGTGCCAGCTTAGCCAGAGCGAGGATCTACGAGCAGTACTTC.

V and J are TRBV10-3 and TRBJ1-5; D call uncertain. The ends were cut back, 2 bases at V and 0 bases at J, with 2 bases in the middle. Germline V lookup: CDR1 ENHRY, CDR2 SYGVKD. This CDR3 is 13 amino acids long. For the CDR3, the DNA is TGTGCCATCAGTGAGCATAGCAATCAGCCCCAGCATTTT. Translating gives CAISEHSNQPQHF.

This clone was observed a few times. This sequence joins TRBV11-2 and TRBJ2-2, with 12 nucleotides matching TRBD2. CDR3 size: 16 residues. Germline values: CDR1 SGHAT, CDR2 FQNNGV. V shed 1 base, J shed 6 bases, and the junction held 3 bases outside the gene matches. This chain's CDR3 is CASSLGLAGAAGELFF. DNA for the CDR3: TGTGCCAGCAGCTTAGGACTAGCGGGGGCGGCCGGGGAGCTGTTTTTT.

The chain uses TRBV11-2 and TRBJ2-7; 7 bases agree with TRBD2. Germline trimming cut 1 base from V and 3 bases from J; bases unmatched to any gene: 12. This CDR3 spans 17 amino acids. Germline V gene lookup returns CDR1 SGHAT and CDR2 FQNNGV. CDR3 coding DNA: TGTGCCAGCAGCTTAGGGACTAGAAGTTTGTTAGGCTACGAGCAGTACTTC. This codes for CASSLGTRSLLGYEQYF.

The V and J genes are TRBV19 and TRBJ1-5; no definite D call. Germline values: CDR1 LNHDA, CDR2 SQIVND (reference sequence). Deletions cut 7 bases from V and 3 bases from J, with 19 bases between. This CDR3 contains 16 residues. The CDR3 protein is CASTDLRDHSNQPQHF. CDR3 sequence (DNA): TGTGCCAGTACCGACCTACGGGATCACTCCAATCAGCCCCAGCATTTT.